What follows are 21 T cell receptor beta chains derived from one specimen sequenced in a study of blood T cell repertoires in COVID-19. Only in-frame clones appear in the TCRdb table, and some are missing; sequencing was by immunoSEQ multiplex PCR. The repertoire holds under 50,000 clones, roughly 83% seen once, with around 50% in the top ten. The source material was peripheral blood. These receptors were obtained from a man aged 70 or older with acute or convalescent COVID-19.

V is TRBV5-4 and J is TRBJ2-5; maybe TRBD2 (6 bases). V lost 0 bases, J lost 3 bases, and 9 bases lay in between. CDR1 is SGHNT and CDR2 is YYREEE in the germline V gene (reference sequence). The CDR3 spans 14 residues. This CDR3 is CASSLGGGEETQYF. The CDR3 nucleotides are TGTGCCAGCAGCTTGGGGGGCGGGGAAGAGACCCAGTACTTC.

This chain's CDR3 is CASSLYSDSPLHF. In DNA form, the CDR3 reads TGTGCCAGCAGCTTATATTCAGATTCACCCCTCCACTTT. The rearrangement uses TRBV7-3 and TRBJ1-6, with D hard to call. The germline V gene encodes CDR1 SGHTA and CDR2 FQGTGA. This CDR3 is built from 13 residues. The V and J ends lost 2 bases and 8 bases respectively, with 7 bases between them.

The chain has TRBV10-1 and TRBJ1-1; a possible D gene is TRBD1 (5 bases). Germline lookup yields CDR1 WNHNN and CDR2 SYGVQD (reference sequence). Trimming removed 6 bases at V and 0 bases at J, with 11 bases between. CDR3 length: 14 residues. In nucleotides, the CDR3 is TGCGCCAGCAGGCAAGACAGTCTGAACACTGAAGCTTTCTTT. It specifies CASRQDSLNTEAFF.

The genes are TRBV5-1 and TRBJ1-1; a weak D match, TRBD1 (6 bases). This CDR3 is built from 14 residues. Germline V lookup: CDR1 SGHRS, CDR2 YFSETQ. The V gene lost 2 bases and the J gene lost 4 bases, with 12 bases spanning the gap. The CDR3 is CASSLQGGSTEAFF. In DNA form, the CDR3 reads TGCGCCAGCAGCTTACAGGGCGGAAGCACTGAAGCTTTCTTT.

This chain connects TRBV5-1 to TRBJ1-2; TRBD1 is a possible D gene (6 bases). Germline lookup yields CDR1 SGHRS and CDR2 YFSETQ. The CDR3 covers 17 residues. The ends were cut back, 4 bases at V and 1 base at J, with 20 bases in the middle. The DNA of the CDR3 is TGCGCCAGCAGCCGAAAAGCCCCGAGACAGGTTAACTATGGCTACACCTTC. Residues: CASSRKAPRQVNYGYTF.

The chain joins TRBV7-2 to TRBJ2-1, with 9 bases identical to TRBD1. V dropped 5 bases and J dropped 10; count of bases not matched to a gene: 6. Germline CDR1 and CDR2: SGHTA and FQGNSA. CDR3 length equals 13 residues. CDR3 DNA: TGTGCCAGCAGCCCTGGACAGGGGAGGGAGCAGTTCTTC. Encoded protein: CASSPGQGREQFF.

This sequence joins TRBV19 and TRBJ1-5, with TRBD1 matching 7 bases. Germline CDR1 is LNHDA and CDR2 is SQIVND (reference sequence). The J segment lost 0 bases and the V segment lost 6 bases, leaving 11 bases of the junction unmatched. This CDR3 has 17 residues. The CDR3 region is CASRERGQGYSNQPQHF. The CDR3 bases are TGTGCCAGTAGGGAAAGGGGGCAGGGGTATAGCAATCAGCCCCAGCATTTT.

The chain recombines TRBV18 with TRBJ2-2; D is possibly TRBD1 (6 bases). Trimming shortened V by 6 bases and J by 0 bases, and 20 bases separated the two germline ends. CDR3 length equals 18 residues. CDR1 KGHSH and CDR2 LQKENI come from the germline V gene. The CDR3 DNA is TGTGCCAGCTCCCCGCTGGACAGATTACTATCGAACACCGGGGAGCTGTTTTTT. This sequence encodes CASSPLDRLLSNTGELFF.

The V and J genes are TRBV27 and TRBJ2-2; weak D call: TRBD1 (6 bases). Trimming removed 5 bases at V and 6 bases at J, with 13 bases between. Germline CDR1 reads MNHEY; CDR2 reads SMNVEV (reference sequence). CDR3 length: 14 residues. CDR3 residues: CASSIYRAAGELFF. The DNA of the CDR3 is TGTGCCAGCAGTATCTACAGGGCTGCCGGGGAGCTGTTTTTT.

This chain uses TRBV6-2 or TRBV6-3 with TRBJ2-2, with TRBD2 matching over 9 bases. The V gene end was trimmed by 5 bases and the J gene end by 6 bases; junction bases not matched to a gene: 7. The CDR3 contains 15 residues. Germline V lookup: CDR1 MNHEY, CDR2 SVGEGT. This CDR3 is CASSPGLAGSGELFF. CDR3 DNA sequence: TGTGCCAGCAGTCCCGGGCTAGCGGGATCCGGGGAGCTGTTTTTT.

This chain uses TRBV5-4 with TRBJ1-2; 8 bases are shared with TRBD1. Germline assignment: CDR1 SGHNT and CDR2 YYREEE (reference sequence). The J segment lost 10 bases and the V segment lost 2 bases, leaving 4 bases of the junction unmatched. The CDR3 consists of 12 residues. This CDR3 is CASSFGQGAYTF. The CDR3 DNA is TGTGCCAGCAGCTTTGGACAGGGAGCCTACACCTTC.

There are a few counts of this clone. In nucleotides, the CDR3 is TGTGCCAGCAGCTTAGAGGGACTAGCGGGAGGGGGGAAGGTGAATGAGCAGTTCTTC. Translation: CASSLEGLAGGGKVNEQFF. The V and J genes are TRBV11-3 and TRBJ2-1; TRBD2 matches at 16 bases. The CDR3 is made up of 19 amino acids. The V segment lost 0 bases and the J segment 7 bases; nucleotides outside the gene matches: 9. The germline CDR1 and CDR2 sequences are SGHNT and YENEEA.

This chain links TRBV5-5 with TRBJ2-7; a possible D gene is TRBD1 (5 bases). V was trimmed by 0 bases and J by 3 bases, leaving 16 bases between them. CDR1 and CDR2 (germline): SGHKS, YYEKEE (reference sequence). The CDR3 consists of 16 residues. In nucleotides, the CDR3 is TGTGCCAGCAGCTTGGCGGGCAGGCAGGGAAACTACGAGCAGTACTTC. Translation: CASSLAGRQGNYEQYF.

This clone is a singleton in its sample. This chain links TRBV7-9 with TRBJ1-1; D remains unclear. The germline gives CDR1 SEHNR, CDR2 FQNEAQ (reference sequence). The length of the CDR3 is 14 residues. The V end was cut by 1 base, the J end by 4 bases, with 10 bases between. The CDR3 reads CASSLGLALTEAFF. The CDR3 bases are TGTGCCAGCAGCTTAGGATTGGCCCTCACTGAAGCTTTCTTT.

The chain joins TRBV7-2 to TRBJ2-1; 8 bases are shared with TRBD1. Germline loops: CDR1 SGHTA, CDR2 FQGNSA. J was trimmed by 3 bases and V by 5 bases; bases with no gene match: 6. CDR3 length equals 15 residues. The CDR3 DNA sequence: TGTGCCAGCAGCCTGGGGACAGGCTACTACAATGAGCAGTTCTTC. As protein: CASSLGTGYYNEQFF.

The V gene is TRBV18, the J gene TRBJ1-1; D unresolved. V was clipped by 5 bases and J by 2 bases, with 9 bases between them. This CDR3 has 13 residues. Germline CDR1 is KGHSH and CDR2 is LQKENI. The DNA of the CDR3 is TGTGCCAGCTCATTTACAGAAAACACTGAAGCTTTCTTT. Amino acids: CASSFTENTEAFF.

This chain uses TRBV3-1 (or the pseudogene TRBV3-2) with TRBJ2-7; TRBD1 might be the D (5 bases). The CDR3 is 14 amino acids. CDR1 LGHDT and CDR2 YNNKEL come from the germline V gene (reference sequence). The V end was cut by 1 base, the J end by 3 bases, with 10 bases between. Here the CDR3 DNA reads TGTGCCAGCAGCCAAGGTACAGGCCACTACGAGCAGTACTTC. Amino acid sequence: CASSQGTGHYEQYF.

CDR3 sequence (DNA): TGTGCTCTCTCCACCGGGGATCAGCCCCAGCATTTT. As protein: CALSTGDQPQHF. The chain combines TRBV6-6 with TRBJ1-5; unclear D gene. Germline V lookup: CDR1 MNHNY, CDR2 SVGAGI (reference sequence). This CDR3 contains 12 residues.

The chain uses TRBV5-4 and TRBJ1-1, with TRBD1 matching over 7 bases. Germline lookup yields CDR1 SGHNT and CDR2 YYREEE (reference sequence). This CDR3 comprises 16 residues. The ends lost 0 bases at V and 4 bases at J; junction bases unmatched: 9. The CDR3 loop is CASSLDPTGALTEAFF. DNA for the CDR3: TGTGCCAGCAGCTTGGATCCTACAGGGGCCCTCACTGAAGCTTTCTTT.

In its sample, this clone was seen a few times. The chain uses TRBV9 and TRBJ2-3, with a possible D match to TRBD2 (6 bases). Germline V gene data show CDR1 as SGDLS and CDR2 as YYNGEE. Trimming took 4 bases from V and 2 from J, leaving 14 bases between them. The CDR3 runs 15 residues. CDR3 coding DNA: TGTGCCAGCAGCCCCATGGACTACCACACAGATACGCAGTATTTT. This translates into CASSPMDYHTDTQYF. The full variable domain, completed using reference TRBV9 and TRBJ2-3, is DSGVTQTPKHLITATGQRVTLRCSPRSGDLSVYWYQQSLDQGLQFLIQYYNGEERAKGNILERFSAQQFPDLHSELNLSSLELGDSALYFCASSPMDYHTDTQYFGPGTRLTVL.

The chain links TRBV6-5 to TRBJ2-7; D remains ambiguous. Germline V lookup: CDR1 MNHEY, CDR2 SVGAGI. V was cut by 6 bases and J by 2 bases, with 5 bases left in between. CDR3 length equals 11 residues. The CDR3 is CASRAAYEQYF. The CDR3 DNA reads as TGTGCCAGCAGGGCCGCCTACGAGCAGTACTTC.